Presented here are 24 T cell receptor beta chains from one specimen sequenced in a study of T cell repertoires in cytomegalovirus infection. TCRdb reprocessed the reads with MiXCR, giving one entry per CDR3 protein. The table has approximately 70,000 distinct CDR3 sequences, approximately 22% seen once. For these receptors, no antigen is known. The sample comprised PBMCs, sequenced either directly or after in vitro stimulation (not recorded which). The source is a human donor in good health (CMV status not recorded). Some clones in this sample may be carry-over from other donors' samples.

The rearrangement uses TRBV20-1 and TRBJ2-1, with no clear D. There are 13 residues in the CDR3. The V and J ends lost 0 bases and 9 bases respectively, with 12 bases between them. Germline loops: CDR1 DFQATT, CDR2 SNEGSKA (reference sequence). CDR3 coding DNA: TGCAGTGCTAGAGAGGACCCCTCGGCTGAGCAGTTCTTC. Protein sequence: CSAREDPSAEQFF.

This clonotype was seen ten or more times. The genes are TRBV11-2 and TRBJ2-5; D not resolved. CDR3 size: 14 residues. Germline assignment: CDR1 SGHAT and CDR2 FQNNGV. Trimming took off 0 bases at V and 5 bases at J, with 10 bases between the two ends. The CDR3, as DNA: TGTGCCAGCAGCTTAGATCAAATGAGGGAGACCCAGTACTTC. It yields the protein CASSLDQMRETQYF.

As to this clonotype: A read error is possible here, since a much larger clone lies one base away. J is TRBJ2-7 and V is TRBV2; D remains unclear. The germline gives CDR1 SNHLY, CDR2 FYNNEI. The V gene lost 3 bases and the J gene lost 1 base, with 28 bases spanning the gap. The CDR3 runs to 20 residues. CDR3 in amino acids: CASSDLQYRVQQEISYEQYF. The DNA of the CDR3 is TGTGCCAGCAGTGACTTACAGTATAGGGTCCAGCAGGAGATATCCTACGAGCAGTACTTC.

The V call is TRBV11-2, the J call TRBJ2-7; D may correspond to TRBD1 or TRBD2 (5 bases each). CDR3 length equals 16 residues. Deletions cut 1 base from V and 7 bases from J, with 20 bases between. Germline CDR1 and CDR2: SGHAT and FQNNGV. The CDR3 loop reads CASSLARDGTSREQYV. CDR3 bases: TGTGCCAGCAGCTTAGCCCGGGACGGCACCTCTCGTGAGCAGTACGTC.

This rearrangement joins TRBV7-2 to TRBJ2-1, with D possibly matching TRBD2 (6 bases). V was clipped by 3 bases and J by 4 bases, with 7 bases between them. CDR3 length equals 13 residues. The germline V gene has CDR1 SGHTA and CDR2 FQGNSA. The CDR3 nucleotides read TGTGCCAGCAGCTTGACTAGTTACAATGAGCAGTTCTTC. Encoded protein: CASSLTSYNEQFF.

The chain recombines TRBV4-3 with TRBJ2-1; 8 bases line up with TRBD2. The V segment lost 0 bases and the J segment 7 bases; nucleotides outside the gene matches: 14. Germline CDR1 reads LGHNA; CDR2 reads YSLEER. The CDR3 has 18 amino acids. DNA of the CDR3: TGCGCCAGCAGCCAAGACCTACGGACTAGCAGTTGGGGAAATGAGCAGTTCTTC. Translation: CASSQDLRTSSWGNEQFF.

The CDR3 sequence is CASSRNIPQGYEQYF. DNA of the CDR3: TGTGCCAGCAGCCGGAACATTCCCCAGGGTTACGAGCAGTACTTC. This sequence joins TRBV7-9 and TRBJ2-7, with a tentative D call TRBD1 (5 bases). The V end was cut by 5 bases, the J end by 4 bases, with 18 bases between. This CDR3 is 15 amino acids long. Germline V gene sequence: CDR1 SEHNR, CDR2 FQNEAQ (reference sequence).

J is TRBJ2-5 and V is TRBV29-1, with D possibly being TRBD1 or TRBD2 (6 bases each). This CDR3 is built from 14 residues. Germline CDR1 is SQVTM and CDR2 is ANQGSEA. Trimming shortened V by 4 bases and J by 4 bases, and 16 bases separated the two germline ends. CDR3 nucleotides: TGCAGCGTTGGCCCACCACGGGGGCGAGAGACCCAGTACTTC. It specifies CSVGPPRGRETQYF.

This clonotype appeared many times. The V gene is TRBV7-2, the J gene TRBJ2-3; possibly TRBD1 for D (6 bases). The germline CDR1 and CDR2 sequences are SGHTA and FQGNSA. This CDR3 region has 15 residues. V dropped 2 bases and J dropped 2 bases, with 11 bases sitting between them. The DNA for the CDR3 is TGTGCCAGCAGCTTAATAGGGGGACCCACAGATACGCAGTATTTT. Its protein product is CASSLIGGPTDTQYF. Based on the CDR3 plus reference TRBV7-2 and TRBJ2-3, the full variable domain is GAGVSQSPSNKVTEKGKDVELRCDPISGHTALYWYRQSLGQGLEFLIYFQGNSAPDKSGLPSDRFSAERTGGSVSTLTIQRTQQEDSAVYLCASSLIGGPTDTQYFGPGTRLTVL.

This clonotype showed up many times. The CDR3 region has the DNA TGTGCCAGCAGCTTAGGAGTGGTCCGGACCGGGGAGCTGTTTTTT. It codes for CASSLGVVRTGELFF. The chain joins TRBV7-2 to TRBJ2-2, with D uncertain. V was cut by 1 base and J by 5 bases, with 11 bases left in between. There are 15 residues in the CDR3. Germline CDR1 and CDR2: SGHTA and FQGNSA.

Comment on this clonotype: This may be a read error: a much more frequent sequence differs by one nucleotide. This chain connects TRBV7-2 to TRBJ2-5; D not certain. Germline V gene data show CDR1 as SGHTA and CDR2 as FQGNSA. The CDR3 is 14 amino acids. With 7 bases removed from V and 2 bases from J, the gap between germline ends came to 14 bases. The CDR3 region is CASNPFVVQETQYF. CDR3 in DNA: TGTGCCAGCAACCCATTTGTGGTACAAGAGACCCAGTACTTC.

This clonotype appeared a few times. The chain links TRBV12-3 or TRBV12-4 to TRBJ1-5; D ambiguous. With 6 bases removed from V and 6 bases from J, the gap between germline ends came to 15 bases. The CDR3 runs to 14 residues. The DNA for the CDR3 is TGTGCCAGCAGCTTGTCGGTTTTGAGTCAGCCCCAGCATTTT. Protein product: CASSLSVLSQPQHF.

The gene calls are TRBV27 and TRBJ2-2; D is unclear. Per the germline V gene, CDR1 is MNHEY and CDR2 is SMNVEV (reference sequence). The CDR3 loop spans 14 amino acids. The germline V and J ends were trimmed by 2 bases and 3 bases, with 7 bases remaining between them. CDR3 sequence (DNA): TGTGCCAGCAGTTTACTTATAGACACCGGGGAGCTGTTTTTT. It translates to CASSLLIDTGELFF.

V usage is TRBV29-1 and J usage is TRBJ1-1; D is unclear. Germline V gene lookup returns CDR1 SQVTM and CDR2 ANQGSEA. V lost 5 bases and J 11 bases, leaving 15 bases between the germline ends. There are 11 residues in the CDR3. The CDR3 region is CSVLAPGAAFF. In DNA, the CDR3 is TGCAGCGTTTTGGCCCCGGGCGCGGCTTTCTTT.

There are a few counts of this clonotype. V gene TRBV5-1 combines with J gene TRBJ1-1, with TRBD1 matching over 11 bases. Losses at the gene ends were 8 bases for V and 4 bases for J; bases not matched to a gene: 10. Germline loops: CDR1 SGHRS, CDR2 YFSETQ. The CDR3 is 15 residues long. CDR3 sequence: CASEVGQGGGTEAFF. The CDR3, as DNA: TGCGCCAGTGAAGTGGGACAGGGGGGCGGCACTGAAGCTTTCTTT. The full variable domain, in which reference TRBV5-1 and TRBJ1-1 provide the parts outside the CDR3, is KAGVTQTPRYLIKTRGQQVTLSCSPISGHRSVSWYQQTPGQGLQFLFEYFSETQRNKGNFPGRFSGRQFSNSRSEMNVSTLELGDSALYLCASEVGQGGGTEAFFGQGTRLTVV.

The chain has TRBV4-1 and TRBJ2-5; TRBD2 is a possible D gene (6 bases). With 4 bases removed from V and 4 bases from J, the gap between germline ends came to 10 bases. Germline lookup yields CDR1 MGHRA and CDR2 YSYEKL. The CDR3 totals 13 residues. DNA of the CDR3: TGCGCCAGCAGCCGTCTAGCGATAGAGACCCAGTACTTC. Translating gives CASSRLAIETQYF.

As DNA, the CDR3 is TGCGCCAGCAGCCAAGATTTAGGGGCGGATGAGCAGTTCTTC. It is translated as CASSQDLGADEQFF. The genes are TRBV4-3 and TRBJ2-1; maybe TRBD1 (5 bases). Per the germline V gene, CDR1 is LGHNA and CDR2 is YSLEER. V was trimmed by 0 bases and J by 8 bases, leaving 11 bases between them. The CDR3 sequence is 14 residues long.

This clonotype has more than one count but fewer than ten. This CDR3 reads CAISKDHYEQYV. CDR3 coding DNA: TGTGCCATCAGTAAAGACCACTACGAGCAGTACGTC. The chain couples TRBV10-3 to TRBJ2-7; no firm D call. Germline values: CDR1 ENHRY, CDR2 SYGVKD. The germline V and J ends were trimmed by 5 bases and 3 bases, with 8 bases remaining between them. The CDR3 has 12 residues.

This clonotype was observed at least ten times. V and J are TRBV7-2 and TRBJ1-4, with no clear D. Germline CDR1 reads SGHTA; CDR2 reads FQGNSA. The length of the CDR3 is 15 residues. Trimming cost V 1 base and J 6 bases, with 12 bases left between them. This CDR3 reads CASSLGTRVYEKLFF. The CDR3 nucleotides read TGTGCCAGCAGCTTAGGCACAAGGGTCTATGAAAAACTGTTTTTT.

The chain couples TRBV6-2 or TRBV6-3 to TRBJ2-2, with D possibly matching TRBD2 (5 bases). The CDR3 is 13 amino acids. The germline gives CDR1 MNHEY, CDR2 SVGEGT. Deletions cut 5 bases from V and 11 bases from J, with 15 bases between. CDR3 sequence: CASSPLIEGELFF. The CDR3 DNA reads TGTGCCAGCAGTCCCCTTATTGAGGGAGAGCTGTTTTTT.

This clonotype occurred many times. J is TRBJ2-7 and V is TRBV7-2; maybe TRBD1 (6 bases). Germline V gene data show CDR1 as SGHTA and CDR2 as FQGNSA. Trimming shortened V by 4 bases and J by 6 bases, and 16 bases separated the two germline ends. The CDR3 spans 14 residues. In DNA form, the CDR3 reads TGTGCCAGCAGCTACGCCCTTTTCAGGGGCGAGCAGTACTTC. It codes for CASSYALFRGEQYF.

This clonotype has a count of ten or more. V usage is TRBV27 and J usage is TRBJ1-6; D unresolved. There are 14 residues in the CDR3. Trimming removed 3 bases from V and 0 bases from J, with 3 bases in between. Germline-derived CDR1 and CDR2 are MNHEY and SMNVEV (reference sequence). The CDR3 nucleotides read TGTGCCAGCAGTTTTTACTCCTATAATTCACCCCTCCACTTT. Protein sequence: CASSFYSYNSPLHF.

This clonotype was picked up a small number of times. The rearrangement links TRBV28 to TRBJ2-5; 7 nucleotides match TRBD2. The junction had 12 bases not matched to a gene; V was cut back by 6 bases and J by 5 bases. The CDR3 runs 15 residues. Germline V gene lookup returns CDR1 MDHEN and CDR2 SYDVKM. CDR3 nucleotides: TGTGCCAGCAGCCCCGCGGCGGGAGTATGGGAGACCCAGTACTTC. Its protein product is CASSPAAGVWETQYF.

Only a few counts were recorded for this clonotype. The chain carries TRBV7-2 and TRBJ1-3; no clear D. The germline V gene encodes CDR1 SGHTA and CDR2 FQGNSA. The ends were cut back, 1 base at V and 0 bases at J, with 10 bases in the middle. The CDR3 is made up of 16 amino acids. The CDR3 sequence is CASSLGLPSSGNTIYF. The DNA for the CDR3 is TGTGCCAGCAGCTTAGGTTTACCGAGCTCTGGAAACACCATATATTTT.